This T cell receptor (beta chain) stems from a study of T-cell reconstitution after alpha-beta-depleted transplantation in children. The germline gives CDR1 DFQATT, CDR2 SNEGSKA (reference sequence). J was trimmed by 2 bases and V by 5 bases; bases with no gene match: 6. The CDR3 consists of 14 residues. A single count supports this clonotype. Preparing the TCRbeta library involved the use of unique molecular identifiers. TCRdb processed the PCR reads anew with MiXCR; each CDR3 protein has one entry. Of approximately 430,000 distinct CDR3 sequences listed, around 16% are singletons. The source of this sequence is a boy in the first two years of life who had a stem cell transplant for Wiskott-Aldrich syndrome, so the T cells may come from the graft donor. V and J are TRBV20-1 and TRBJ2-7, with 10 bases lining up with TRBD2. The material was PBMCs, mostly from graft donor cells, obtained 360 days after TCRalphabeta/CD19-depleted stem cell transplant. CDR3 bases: TGCAGTGCTGAACTAGCGGGGATACCCTACGAGCAGTACTTC. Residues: CSAELAGIPYEQYF.